This T cell receptor beta chain was profiled in a study of OX40 agonist ivuxolimab in advanced cancers. Study details: While on treatment, patients had intravenous ivuxolimab at 0.01 to 10 mg/kg every 2 weeks. Enrolled patients in dose escalation had cancers that were hepatocellular carcinoma, melanoma, renal cell or head and neck cancer. Study-level points and caveats: Among T cells, CD8+ cells averaged more expanded clones than CD4+ cells.

CDR1 is LNHNV, CDR2 YYDKDF, per germline (reference sequence). The CDR3 has 19 amino acids. V shed 4 bases and J shed 0 bases, with 22 bases lying between them. On this clone: Its antigen is undetermined.

The table came from immunoSEQ multiplex PCR; TCRdb's copy has only in-frame clones and leaves some out. The sample lists 90,000 to 100,000 clones, 90% seen once, with under 0.2% in the top ten. The origin of this receptor is an adult with an advanced solid tumor such as melanoma, head and neck, liver or kidney cancer. This material consisted of CD4+ or CD8+ T cells sorted from blood, taken in a trial of the OX40 agonist ivuxolimab. This rearrangement joins TRBV15 to TRBJ1-5; D perhaps matches TRBD1 (6 bases). This CDR3 is CATSNPGQEGGDSNQPQHF. As DNA, the CDR3 is TGTGCCACCAGCAACCCTGGGCAGGAAGGGGGTGATAGCAATCAGCCCCAGCATTTT. Drawing the rest from reference TRBV15 and TRBJ1-5, the complete variable domain is DAMVIQNPRYQVTQFGKPVTLSCSQTLNHNVMYWYQQKSSQAPKLLFHYYDKDFNNEADTPDNFQSRRPNTSFCFLDIRSPGLGDTAMYLCATSNPGQEGGDSNQPQHFGDGTRLSIL.